This T cell receptor beta chain originates from a study of T cells in localized non-small cell lung cancer. The sample holds one count of this clone. Assay used: immunoSEQ multiplex PCR; TCRdb lists only in-frame clones, some missing. The data contain tens of thousands of clones, approximately 92% of them singletons. Trimming shortened V by 5 bases and J by 4 bases, and 6 bases separated the two germline ends. CDR1 and CDR2 (germline): LGHNA, YNFKEQ. The CDR3 spans 12 residues. The TCR originated in a female donor of 60 years or more with stage I lung adenocarcinoma. The chain combines TRBV4-2 with TRBJ1-3; D is uncertain. The specimen was peripheral blood, collected before any cancer treatment. CDR3 amino acids: CASSLGGNTIYF. For the CDR3, the DNA is TGTGCCAGCAGCTTGGGGGGAAACACCATATATTTT.